The clone carrying this TCR beta chain was detected once. The antigen is undetermined. This sample was taken from a study of T cell responses to AZD1222 COVID-19 vaccine. Germline CDR1 reads MNHEY; CDR2 reads SVGEGT. The CDR3 totals 17 residues. With 1 base removed from V and 0 bases from J, the gap between germline ends came to 13 bases. Findings and caveats of the study: Spike-specific TCR breadth rose after two AZD1222 doses, and depth rose as well. All repertoire sampling was performed exclusively after the peak T cell response. Donors were mostly white British, more females; clonal diversity possibly underestimated.

TCRdb's copy holds only in-frame clones and misses some; the assay was immunoSEQ multiplex PCR. Here the sample spans about 160,000 clones, 85% to 90% being singletons. The chain couples TRBV6-2 or TRBV6-3 to TRBJ2-4; D gene unclear. Sample: peripheral blood, taken on day 0 of AZD1222 vaccination. The receptor comes from an adult in good health. The CDR3 DNA reads as TGTGCCAGCAGTTACTTACAGAAAAACATAGCCAAAAACATTCAGTACTTC. It codes for CASSYLQKNIAKNIQYF.